This TCR beta chain was identified in a study of human T cells and chemical hapten exposure. Study-wide background: A roughly 2 cm by roughly 2 cm inner upper arm patch received 2% DPC for sensitization. Read at 6 days, the patch tests placed 0.01% DPC on the upper back.

Germline V gene sequence: CDR1 MGHRA, CDR2 YSYEKL. The CDR3 has 16 residues. V dropped 1 base and J dropped 2 bases, with 14 bases sitting between them. This sample's time point: pre-sensitization, week 0. Noted treatment: therapeutic diphenylcyclopropenone sensitization with weekly scalp DPC. Methods used by the authors: Per sample, the median was around 100,000 TCRs, with values from about 22,000 to 700,000. TCRdb reprocessed the RACE reads with MiXCR, giving one entry per CDR3 protein. TCRdb, not the original authors, processed these V and J calls. Of 87,000 or so distinct CDR3 sequences in the sample, around 10% were seen once.

This chain joins TRBV4-1 and TRBJ1-2, with a possible D match to TRBD1 (6 bases). The specimen was whole blood, collected in connection with sensitization to the hapten diphenylcyclopropenone (DPC). This TCR was sampled from a woman between 35 and 50 years old with alopecia areata. Some clones in this sample may be carry-over from other donors' samples. The CDR3 nucleotides read TGCGCCAGCAGCCAAGTAAAAACAGGGACCAACTATGGCTACACCTTC. Encoded protein: CASSQVKTGTNYGYTF.